The 8 T cell receptor beta chains below come from one sample, sequenced in a study of T cell changes during pregnancy in multiple sclerosis. Using immunoSEQ multiplex PCR, the repertoire was profiled, and TCRdb retains in-frame clones only, with some absent. The data contain fewer than 60,000 clones, about 90% of them singletons. The specimen comprised CD4+ T cells from peripheral blood mononuclear cells, sampled after pregnancy. These receptors came from a female donor with multiple sclerosis, enrolled in a pregnancy study.

This chain joins TRBV7-2 and TRBJ2-5; D gene unclear. The germline CDR1 and CDR2 sequences are SGHTA and FQGNSA. The CDR3 runs 12 residues. V gave up 1 base and J gave up 7 bases, with 7 bases separating them. For the CDR3, the DNA is TGTGCCAGCAGCTTAGGTCCCGTGACCCAGTACTTC. This gives the protein CASSLGPVTQYF.

This rearrangement joins TRBV18 to TRBJ2-1; TRBD1 agrees at 11 bases. Trimming removed 6 bases from V and 8 bases from J; junction bases left unmatched: 15. Germline V gene data show CDR1 as KGHSH and CDR2 as LQKENI. The CDR3 spans 17 residues. The CDR3: CASSPTIRDRGVDEQFF. The CDR3 DNA is TGTGCCAGCTCTCCAACTATCCGGGACAGGGGGGTCGATGAGCAGTTCTTC. Variable domain in full (rest from reference TRBV18 and TRBJ2-1): NAGVMQNPRHLVRRRGQEARLRCSPMKGHSHVYWYRQLPEEGLKFMVYLQKENIIDESGMPKERFSAEFPKEGPSILRIQQVVRGDSAAYFCASSPTIRDRGVDEQFFGPGTRLTVL.

The chain has TRBV15 and TRBJ1-1, with 9 bases matching TRBD1. The germline V gene encodes CDR1 LNHNV and CDR2 YYDKDF (reference sequence). The CDR3 contains 14 residues. Germline trimming cut 1 base from V and 7 bases from J; bases unmatched to any gene: 4. This CDR3 reads CATSRGGQGLEAFF. In nucleotides, the CDR3 is TGTGCCACCAGCAGAGGGGGACAGGGCCTTGAAGCTTTCTTT.

This chain connects TRBV9 to TRBJ2-2, with 8 positions matching TRBD2. The length of the CDR3 is 16 residues. After removal of 0 bases from V and 5 bases from J, the junction contained 6 bases not matched to a gene. CDR1 and CDR2 (germline): SGDLS, YYNGEE. DNA for the CDR3: TGTGCCAGCAGCGTAGGGCCGGGGGGGAAGACCGGGGAGCTGTTTTTT. Translating it yields CASSVGPGGKTGELFF.

The J gene is TRBJ1-2, the V gene TRBV19; 8 bases match TRBD1. Germline CDR1 is LNHDA and CDR2 is SQIVND (reference sequence). The CDR3 totals 16 residues. Germline trimming cut 3 bases from V and 3 bases from J; bases unmatched to any gene: 9. CDR3 coding DNA: TGTGCCAGTAGTATTTTTCGGACAGGGAGAGACTATGGCTACACCTTC. Encoded protein: CASSIFRTGRDYGYTF.

This chain joins TRBV29-1 and TRBJ2-2, with D perhaps matching TRBD1 (5 bases). CDR1 and CDR2 (germline): SQVTM, ANQGSEA. This CDR3 is built from 11 residues. The ends were cut back, 4 bases at V and 6 bases at J, with 6 bases in the middle. The CDR3: CSVARAGELFF. Here the CDR3 DNA reads TGCAGCGTTGCCAGGGCCGGGGAGCTGTTTTTT.

This clone was recorded a few times. V and J are TRBV27 and TRBJ1-5, with D possibly TRBD1 on 5 matching bases. The CDR3 consists of 13 residues. Trimming stripped 5 bases from V and 7 bases from J, with 12 bases between. Germline loops: CDR1 MNHEY, CDR2 SMNVEV (reference sequence). For the CDR3, the DNA is TGTGCCAGCAGTCCCTCAGGGCCCCAGCCCCAGCATTTT. Translated: CASSPSGPQPQHF.

This chain joins TRBV6-4 and TRBJ2-2; 9 bases fit TRBD1. Germline V gene sequence: CDR1 MRHNA, CDR2 SNTAGT. V lost 9 bases, J lost 2 bases, and 7 bases stayed unmatched. The CDR3 spans 15 residues. CDR3 DNA sequence: TGTGCCAGTAGAAAACAGGGGGCTAACACCGGGGAGCTGTTTTTT. It codes for CASRKQGANTGELFF.